A selection of T cell receptor beta chains follows, all from one sample in a study of cytomegalovirus exposure and HLA in healthy donors. The assay was immunoSEQ multiplex PCR, and TCRdb's table has in-frame clones only and misses some. The profile shows some 70,000 clones, roughly 83% of them singletons. The sample comprised PBMCs. Source of these receptors: a woman between 45 and 65 years old in good health and CMV-seronegative. CDR3s include the opening cysteine and the closing phenylalanine or tryptophan. A D gene is named only where the DNA matches it firmly. The size entry is marked missing in some rows and otherwise reads once, few, many or a size class.

d_gene: .; v_gene: TRBV5-6; j_gene: TRBJ2-5; abundance: .; CDR3aa: CASSHTGKTQYF; CDR3nt: TGTGCCAGCAGCCACACGGGAAAGACCCAGTACTTC
d_gene: .; v_gene: TRBV4-2; j_gene: TRBJ2-1; abundance: .; CDR3aa: CASSHIGGSSDEQFF; CDR3nt: TGTGCCAGCAGCCACATAGGGGGTTCTTCCGATGAGCAGTTCTTC
d_gene: .; v_gene: TRBV4-1; j_gene: TRBJ2-3; abundance: .; CDR3aa: CASSQDRRAPISTDTQYF; CDR3nt: TGCGCCAGCAGCCAAGATAGAAGAGCGCCCATTAGCACAGATACGCAGTATTTT
d_gene: .; v_gene: TRBV19; j_gene: TRBJ1-2; abundance: .; CDR3aa: CASSPNSYGYTF; CDR3nt: TGTGCCAGTAGTCCCAACAGCTATGGCTACACCTTC
d_gene: TRBD2; v_gene: TRBV19; j_gene: TRBJ2-7; abundance: .; CDR3aa: CASSTLLAAASYEQYF; CDR3nt: TGTGCCAGTAGTACTCTACTAGCGGCTGCTTCCTACGAGCAGTACTTC
d_gene: TRBD1; v_gene: TRBV5-4; j_gene: TRBJ2-7; abundance: .; CDR3aa: CASSPGQGASFEQYF; CDR3nt: TGTGCCAGCAGCCCGGGACAGGGGGCATCGTTCGAGCAGTACTTC
d_gene: .; v_gene: TRBV5-6; j_gene: TRBJ2-1; abundance: few; CDR3aa: CASSLVFGGNYNEQFF; CDR3nt: TGTGCCAGCAGCTTGGTGTTCGGGGGAAATTACAATGAGCAGTTCTTC
d_gene: .; v_gene: TRBV11-2; j_gene: TRBJ2-1; abundance: .; CDR3aa: CASSPPSGNEQFF; CDR3nt: TGTGCCAGCAGCCCACCGTCGGGTAATGAGCAGTTCTTC
d_gene: TRBD1; v_gene: TRBV5-1; j_gene: TRBJ1-1; abundance: .; CDR3aa: CASSLQGSGEAFF; CDR3nt: TGCGCCAGCAGCTTACAGGGGTCCGGTGAAGCTTTCTTT
d_gene: TRBD1; v_gene: TRBV2; j_gene: TRBJ1-3; abundance: few; CDR3aa: CASSVQGEGGNTIYF; CDR3nt: TGTGCCAGCAGTGTTCAGGGGGAAGGTGGAAACACCATATATTTT
d_gene: TRBD1; v_gene: TRBV9; j_gene: TRBJ2-5; abundance: .; CDR3aa: CASSPSRGKETQYF; CDR3nt: TGTGCCAGCAGCCCCAGCAGGGGGAAGGAGACCCAGTACTTC
d_gene: .; v_gene: TRBV6-5; j_gene: TRBJ2-1; abundance: .; CDR3aa: CASSYSKFLRTDEQFF; CDR3nt: TGTGCCAGCAGTTACTCGAAGTTTCTACGCACCGATGAGCAGTTCTTC
d_gene: TRBD1; v_gene: TRBV7-9; j_gene: TRBJ1-5; abundance: few; CDR3aa: CASSLGTGFQPQHF; CDR3nt: TGTGCCAGCAGCTTAGGGACAGGGTTTCAGCCCCAGCATTTT
d_gene: .; v_gene: TRBV5-1; j_gene: TRBJ1-2; abundance: .; CDR3aa: CASSLEQGGGYTF; CDR3nt: TGCGCCAGCAGCTTGGAACAGGGTGGGGGCTACACCTTC
d_gene: TRBD2; v_gene: TRBV2; j_gene: TRBJ2-5; abundance: few; CDR3aa: CASRASGGEETQYF; CDR3nt: TGTGCCAGCAGGGCTAGCGGGGGGGAGGAGACCCAGTACTTC
d_gene: .; v_gene: TRBV4-1; j_gene: TRBJ2-2; abundance: .; CDR3aa: CASSQETGPNTGELFF; CDR3nt: TGCGCCAGCAGCCAAGAAACAGGACCGAACACCGGGGAGCTGTTTTTT
d_gene: TRBD1; v_gene: TRBV28; j_gene: TRBJ1-1; abundance: .; CDR3aa: CATWFRTGNTEAFF; CDR3nt: TGTGCCACATGGTTCCGGACAGGGAACACTGAAGCTTTCTTT
d_gene: TRBD2; v_gene: TRBV5-6; j_gene: TRBJ2-1; abundance: .; CDR3aa: CASSFRGGRGNNEQFF; CDR3nt: TGTGCCAGCAGCTTTCGGGGGGGCAGGGGTAATAATGAGCAGTTCTTC
d_gene: .; v_gene: TRBV7-9; j_gene: TRBJ2-1; abundance: .; CDR3aa: CASSLIQLAAGANEQFF; CDR3nt: TGTGCCAGCAGCTTAATACAGCTAGCGGCGGGGGCCAATGAGCAGTTCTTC
d_gene: .; v_gene: TRBV5-6; j_gene: TRBJ2-5; abundance: .; CDR3aa: CASSLDQGRAQYF; CDR3nt: TGTGCCAGCAGCTTGGACCAGGGTAGGGCCCAGTACTTC
d_gene: .; v_gene: TRBV19; j_gene: TRBJ2-1; abundance: .; CDR3aa: CASSAGWRVSNNEQFF; CDR3nt: TGTGCCAGTAGTGCCGGGTGGCGGGTATCTAACAATGAGCAGTTCTTC
d_gene: .; v_gene: TRBV7-9; j_gene: TRBJ2-5; abundance: .; CDR3aa: CASSLVGVQETQYF; CDR3nt: TGTGCCAGCAGCTTAGTAGGGGTTCAAGAGACCCAGTACTTC
d_gene: .; v_gene: TRBV6-6; j_gene: TRBJ2-7; abundance: few; CDR3aa: CASSYPGTQYEQYF; CDR3nt: TGTGCCAGCAGTTACCCTGGGACTCAGTACGAGCAGTACTTC
d_gene: .; v_gene: TRBV2; j_gene: TRBJ2-2; abundance: .; CDR3aa: CASQKGSGYGELFF; CDR3nt: TGTGCCAGCCAAAAAGGGTCAGGGTACGGGGAGCTGTTTTTT
d_gene: .; v_gene: TRBV19; j_gene: TRBJ2-1; abundance: .; CDR3aa: CASSIRNEQFF; CDR3nt: TGTGCCAGTAGTATCAGGAATGAGCAGTTCTTC
d_gene: .; v_gene: TRBV5-1; j_gene: TRBJ1-1; abundance: few; CDR3aa: CASSLWSDMNTEAFF; CDR3nt: TGCGCCAGCAGCTTGTGGTCGGACATGAACACTGAAGCTTTCTTT
d_gene: .; v_gene: TRBV5-6; j_gene: TRBJ2-1; abundance: .; CDR3aa: CASSLLVGARINEQFF; CDR3nt: TGTGCCAGCAGCTTGTTGGTAGGAGCGCGGATCAATGAGCAGTTCTTC
d_gene: TRBD1; v_gene: TRBV19; j_gene: TRBJ1-2; abundance: .; CDR3aa: CASTIRDSPLYGYTF; CDR3nt: TGTGCCAGTACCATCCGGGACAGTCCCCTCTATGGCTACACCTTC
d_gene: TRBD2; v_gene: TRBV11-3; j_gene: TRBJ2-1; abundance: .; CDR3aa: CASSSLAGARNEQFF; CDR3nt: TGTGCCAGCAGCTCCCTAGCGGGAGCTCGCAATGAGCAGTTCTTC
d_gene: .; v_gene: TRBV28; j_gene: TRBJ1-4; abundance: .; CDR3aa: CASREQGPYEKLFF; CDR3nt: TGTGCCAGCAGAGAACAGGGCCCCTATGAAAAACTGTTTTTT
d_gene: .; v_gene: TRBV7-9; j_gene: TRBJ2-5; abundance: .; CDR3aa: CASVDPGYQETQYF; CDR3nt: TGTGCCAGCGTTGACCCAGGGTACCAAGAGACCCAGTACTTC
d_gene: .; v_gene: TRBV4-2; j_gene: TRBJ1-3; abundance: .; CDR3aa: CASSQFGGGNTIYF; CDR3nt: TGTGCCAGCAGCCAATTCGGGGGAGGAAACACCATATATTTT
d_gene: .; v_gene: TRBV27; j_gene: TRBJ2-3; abundance: once; CDR3aa: CAGGSSTDTQYF; CDR3nt: TGTGCCGGAGGGAGTAGCACAGATACGCAGTATTTT